The clone carrying this T cell receptor beta chain was found many times. The antigen remains undetermined. The data originate from a study of CD8 T cells in ankylosing spondylitis. The CDR3 sequence is 18 residues long. Germline assignment: CDR1 SGHRS and CDR2 YFSETQ. J lost 1 base, V lost 4 bases, and 12 bases had no gene match. Study-wide points: Earlier literature documents some of the motif variants in reactive arthritis synovial fluid and blood. Reports say disease-linked clones showed up significantly more in matched ankylosing spondylitis synovial fluid. Blood of patients with ankylosing spondylitis appeared to be characterized by a TCR beta motif of eight highly homologous variants.

TCRdb used MiXCR to reprocess the 5' RACE reads, holding one entry per CDR3 protein. The table shows 100,000 to 150,000 distinct CDR3 sequences, with around 7% occurring only once. The specimen sequenced was blood, either unsorted or a sorted T cell fraction (not recorded which). V and J are TRBV5-1 and TRBJ1-5; 9 positions match TRBD1. This TCR was recovered from a male donor with ankylosing spondylitis or in good health (not recorded which). The CDR3 spells CASSSRDRDGESNQPQHF. As DNA, the CDR3 is TGCGCCAGCAGCAGCCGGGACAGGGACGGGGAGAGCAATCAGCCCCAGCATTTT.